The sequence of this TCR beta chain was determined in a study of cytomegalovirus exposure and HLA in healthy donors. About the research overall: The Caucasian-associated ancestry cluster held more than 80% of a few hundred genotyped donors. Regarding the study as a whole: There were some public TCRs occurring in many donors, but most TCR sequences were rare. The analysis excluded some indistinguishable V segments, including TRBV6-2 and TRBV6-3.

It was with 60 Vbeta and 13 Jbeta primers that the PCR ran. TCRdb's copy holds only in-frame clones and misses some; the assay was immunoSEQ multiplex PCR. The sample holds about 110,000 clones, around 80% seen once. On this clone itself: What it recognizes is unknown.

The germline CDR1 and CDR2 sequences are SGHTA and FQGNSA. V was shortened by 0 bases and J by 8 bases, with 13 bases between the two germline ends. This CDR3 region has 14 residues. Material for sequencing was PBMCs. The genes are TRBV7-2 and TRBJ1-1; D is undetermined. This clonotype originated in a woman aged 35 to 49 in good health and CMV-seronegative. CDR3 amino acids: CASSLARAVGEAFF. As DNA, the CDR3 is TGTGCCAGCAGCTTAGCGCGGGCAGTAGGGGAAGCTTTCTTT.